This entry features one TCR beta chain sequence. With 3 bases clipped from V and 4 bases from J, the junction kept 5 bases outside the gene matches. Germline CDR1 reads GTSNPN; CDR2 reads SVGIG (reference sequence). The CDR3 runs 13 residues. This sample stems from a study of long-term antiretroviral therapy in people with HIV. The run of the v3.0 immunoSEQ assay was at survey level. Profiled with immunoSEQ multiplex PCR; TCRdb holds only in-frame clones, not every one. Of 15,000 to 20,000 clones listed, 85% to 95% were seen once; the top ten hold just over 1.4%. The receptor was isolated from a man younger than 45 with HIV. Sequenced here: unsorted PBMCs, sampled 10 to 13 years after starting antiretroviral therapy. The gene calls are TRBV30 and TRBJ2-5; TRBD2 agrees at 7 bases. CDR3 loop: CAWRVPGGETQYF. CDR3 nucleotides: TGTGCCTGGAGGGTCCCGGGGGGAGAGACCCAGTACTTC.